These 16 T cell receptor beta chains were all obtained from the same sample, sequenced in a study of CD8+ T cells in alopecia areata. Treatment denoted: oral pan-JAK inhibitor, 5-10 mg twice daily. Sequencing used cDNA as its template, made by extracting RNA and reverse transcribing it. Clones were read by immunoSEQ multiplex PCR, and TCRdb kept only the in-frame ones, dropping some. This sample has 95,000 to 100,000 clones, with about 64% found just once. Sequencing was performed on CD8+ T cells sorted from blood, taken at week 4, from a patient treated with tofacitinib. The receptors shown here come from a human donor with alopecia areata.

This clone was detected a few times. V gene TRBV4-1 combines with J gene TRBJ1-1; no definite D call. Trimming removed 0 bases from V and 0 bases from J, with 11 bases in between. Germline V gene sequence: CDR1 MGHRA, CDR2 YSYEKL. CDR3 length: 16 amino acids. The CDR3 here is CASSQETGLMNTEAFF. The CDR3 DNA sequence: TGCGCCAGCAGCCAAGAAACTGGTCTTATGAACACTGAAGCTTTCTTT.

This chain's CDR3 is CAWSATDLAGGPYEQFF. The CDR3 DNA reads as TGTGCCTGGAGTGCCACCGATCTAGCGGGAGGGCCGTATGAGCAGTTCTTC. The chain links TRBV30 to TRBJ2-1; 12 nucleotides agree with TRBD2. Losses at the gene ends were 1 base for V and 8 bases for J; bases not matched to a gene: 12. Germline CDR1 and CDR2: GTSNPN and SVGIG (reference sequence). CDR3 size: 17 residues.

The J gene is TRBJ1-1, the V gene TRBV14; D uncertain. Germline CDR1 and CDR2: SGHDN and FVKESK. The ends were cut back, 0 bases at V and 11 bases at J, with 13 bases in the middle. The CDR3 contains 13 residues. CDR3 in amino acids: CASSQDFGVEAFF. CDR3 DNA sequence: TGTGCCAGCAGCCAAGACTTCGGGGTTGAGGCTTTCTTT.

V and J are TRBV23-1 and TRBJ1-4; weak D call: TRBD1 (5 bases). TRBV23-1 is assigned to the ORF class and has an uncertain function. There are 15 residues in the CDR3. V was clipped by 5 bases and J by 5 bases, with 15 bases between them. This CDR3 reads CASSCQGGRNEKLFF. As DNA, the CDR3 is TGCGCCAGCAGTTGCCAGGGAGGGAGAAATGAAAAACTGTTTTTT.

This chain joins TRBV27 and TRBJ2-3; 11 positions agree with TRBD2. V lost 4 bases and J lost 0; bases outside the gene matches: 9. Germline V gene sequence: CDR1 MNHEY, CDR2 SMNVEV (reference sequence). CDR3 size: 18 residues. The CDR3 DNA follows: TGTGCCAGCAGTTCCACTAGCGGGAGACTTTATAGCACAGATACGCAGTATTTT. Its protein product is CASSSTSGRLYSTDTQYF.

The chain couples TRBV15 to TRBJ2-3; 11 positions match TRBD2. The V and J ends lost 3 bases and 4 bases, in that order; junction bases with no gene match: 12. The CDR3 length is 18 residues. Germline assignment: CDR1 LNHNV and CDR2 YYDKDF (reference sequence). CDR3 amino acids: CATSSYLLAGASSDTQYF. The CDR3 DNA follows: TGTGCCACCAGCAGCTACCTACTAGCGGGAGCGAGCTCAGATACGCAGTATTTT.

This clone was seen more than once but under ten times. This chain uses TRBV5-4 with TRBJ2-1; D unresolved. Trimming removed 0 bases from V and 8 bases from J, with 12 bases in between. There are 14 residues in the CDR3. Germline loops: CDR1 SGHNT, CDR2 YYREEE (reference sequence). This chain's CDR3 is CASSLVGSSDEQFF. The DNA for the CDR3 is TGTGCCAGCAGCTTGGTTGGTAGTTCGGATGAGCAGTTCTTC.

V is TRBV6-1 and J is TRBJ2-1; 7 bases match TRBD2. Germline V lookup: CDR1 MNHNS, CDR2 SASEGT. The CDR3 is 14 residues long. J lost 1 base, V lost 4 bases, and 1 base had no gene match. CDR3 loop: CASSAGGSYNEQFF. DNA of the CDR3: TGTGCCAGCAGTGCGGGGGGTTCCTACAATGAGCAGTTCTTC.

This chain uses TRBV29-1 with TRBJ2-7; perhaps TRBD2 as D (6 bases). CDR1 and CDR2 (germline): SQVTM, ANQGSEA. The CDR3 spans 16 residues. V was cut by 0 bases and J by 4 bases, with 19 bases left in between. The CDR3 sequence: CSVEDRDAWGRYEQYF. The CDR3, as DNA: TGCAGCGTTGAAGATCGCGACGCTTGGGGGAGGTACGAGCAGTACTTC.

V usage is TRBV29-1 and J usage is TRBJ2-7; D is possibly TRBD2 (5 bases). This CDR3 is built from 13 residues. The ends were cut back, 5 bases at V and 4 bases at J, with 15 bases in the middle. The germline gives CDR1 SQVTM, CDR2 ANQGSEA. The CDR3 loop is CSVRTPGGYEQYF. The CDR3 DNA follows: TGCAGCGTTCGCACTCCAGGCGGGTACGAGCAGTACTTC.

This clone was counted only a few times. The chain is built from TRBV7-3 and TRBJ2-3, with 9 bases matching TRBD2. V lost 5 bases and J lost 4; bases outside the gene matches: 22. Germline values: CDR1 SGHTA, CDR2 FQGTGA. This CDR3 has 20 amino acids. The CDR3 coding sequence is TGTGCCAGCAGCCTTAGCCGGGACAATGTAGCGGGAGCACTGGCAGATACGCAGTATTTT. Its protein product is CASSLSRDNVAGALADTQYF.

This clone has more than one count but fewer than ten. At one of its ends the junction is not consistent with the germline gene, which may arise from a read error. The DNA for the CDR3 is TGTGCCACCAGCAGGGGAGAACGCTCGACACCCTCTTTC. Translated, it gives CATSRGERSTPSF. The chain uses TRBV15 and TRBJ2-7; D possibly corresponds to TRBD2 (5 bases). This CDR3 comprises 13 residues. CDR1 and CDR2 from the germline V gene are LNHNV and YYDKDF (reference sequence). Looking up the rest from reference TRBV15 and TRBJ2-7 gives the full variable domain: DAMVIQNPRYQVTQFGKPVTLSCSQTLNHNVMYWYQQKSSQAPKLLFHYYDKDFNNEADTPDNFQSRRPNTSFCFLDIRSPGLGDTAMYLCATSRGERSTPSFGPGTRLTVT.

V gene TRBV7-2 combines with J gene TRBJ2-7; TRBD1 matches 8 bases. The V gene's germline CDR1 is SGHTA and CDR2 FQGNSA. The CDR3 covers 15 residues. V was clipped by 1 base and J by 0 bases; unmatched bases: 2. CDR3 amino acids: CASSLGQGNSYEQYF. CDR3 in DNA: TGTGCCAGCAGCTTAGGACAGGGGAACTCCTACGAGCAGTACTTC.

This sequence joins TRBV6-5 and TRBJ2-7, with 7 bases matching TRBD1. V shed 0 bases and J 3 bases; nucleotides not matched to a gene: 8. Germline V CDR1 and CDR2: MNHEY, SVGAGI. There are 16 residues in the CDR3. This CDR3 is CASSYSEDRKSYEQYF. The CDR3 DNA reads TGTGCCAGCAGTTACTCCGAGGACAGGAAAAGCTACGAGCAGTACTTC.

This clone has a handful of counts. The V call is TRBV7-9, the J call TRBJ1-5; D might be TRBD1 (5 bases). Germline V CDR1 and CDR2: SEHNR, FQNEAQ (reference sequence). The CDR3 is made up of 14 amino acids. The ends were cut back, 4 bases at V and 4 bases at J, with 11 bases in the middle. The DNA of the CDR3 is TGTGCCAGCAGCTCACCGGGGGGGAATCAGCCCCAGCATTTT. Its translation is CASSSPGGNQPQHF. The variable domain in full, completed from reference TRBV7-9 and TRBJ1-5, reads DTGVSQNPRHKITKRGQNVTFRCDPISEHNRLYWYRQTLGQGPEFLTYFQNEAQLEKSRLLSDRFSAERPKGSFSTLEIQRTEQGDSAMYLCASSSPGGNQPQHFGDGTRLSIL.

The rearrangement uses TRBV10-3 and TRBJ2-7; D may correspond to TRBD1 or TRBD2 (5 bases each). The V end lost 8 bases, the J end lost 5 bases, and 16 bases lay between the germline ends. CDR3 length: 13 amino acids. Germline values: CDR1 ENHRY, CDR2 SYGVKD. CDR3 nucleotide sequence: TGTGCCATCGGGGGAGATGACCCCCACGAGCAGTACTTC. Protein: CAIGGDDPHEQYF.